One T cell receptor beta chain is described in this entry. Antigen specificity is unknown. A much larger clone lies one base from this, so it may be a read error. The data are from a study of CD8 T cells in ankylosing spondylitis. General study results and limits: Significant enrichment of disease-linked clones was reportedly seen in matched ankylosing spondylitis synovial fluid.

MiXCR, run by TCRdb on the 5' RACE reads, gives a single entry per CDR3 protein. The table includes some 250,000 distinct CDR3 sequences, around 25% detected once. This CDR3 is 13 amino acids long. The V gene end was trimmed by 6 bases and the J gene end by 12 bases; junction bases not matched to a gene: 11. Looked up from germline, CDR1 is DFQATT and CDR2 is SNEGSKA (reference sequence). The clonotype originates from a male donor with ankylosing spondylitis or in good health (not recorded which). The chain recombines TRBV20-1 with TRBJ1-4; 9 bases are a match to TRBD1. The source material was blood, either unsorted or a sorted T cell fraction (not recorded which). In DNA, the CDR3 is TGCAGTGCCCGCCGGGACAGGGCGGAAGAACTGTTTTTT. Translating gives CSARRDRAEELFF.